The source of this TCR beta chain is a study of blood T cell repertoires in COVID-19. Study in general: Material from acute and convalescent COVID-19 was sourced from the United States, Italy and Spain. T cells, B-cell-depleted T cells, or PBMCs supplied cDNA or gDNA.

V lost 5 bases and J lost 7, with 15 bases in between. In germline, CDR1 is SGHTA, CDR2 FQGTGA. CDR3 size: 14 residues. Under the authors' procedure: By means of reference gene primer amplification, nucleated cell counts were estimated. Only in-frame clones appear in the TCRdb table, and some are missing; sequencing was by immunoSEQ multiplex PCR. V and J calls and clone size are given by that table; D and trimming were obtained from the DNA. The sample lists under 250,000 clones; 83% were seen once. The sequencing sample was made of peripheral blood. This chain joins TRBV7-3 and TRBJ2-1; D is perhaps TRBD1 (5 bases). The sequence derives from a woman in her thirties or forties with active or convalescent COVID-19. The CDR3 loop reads CASSQDAGRNEQFF. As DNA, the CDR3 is TGTGCCAGCAGCCAGGATGCAGGGCGGAATGAGCAGTTCTTC.